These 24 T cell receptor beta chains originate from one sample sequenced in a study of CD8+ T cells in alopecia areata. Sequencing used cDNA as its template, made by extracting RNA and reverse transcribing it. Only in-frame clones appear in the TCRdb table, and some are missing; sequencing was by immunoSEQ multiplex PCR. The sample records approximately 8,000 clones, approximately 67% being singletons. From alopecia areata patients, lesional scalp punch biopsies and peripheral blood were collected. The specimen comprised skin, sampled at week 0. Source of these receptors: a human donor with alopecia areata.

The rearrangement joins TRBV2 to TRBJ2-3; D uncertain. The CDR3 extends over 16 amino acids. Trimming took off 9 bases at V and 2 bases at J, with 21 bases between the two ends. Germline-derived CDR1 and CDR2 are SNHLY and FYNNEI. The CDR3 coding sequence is TGTGCCAGTCTCCCATCTATTCGGGCCAACACAGATACGCAGTATTTT. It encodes CASLPSIRANTDTQYF.

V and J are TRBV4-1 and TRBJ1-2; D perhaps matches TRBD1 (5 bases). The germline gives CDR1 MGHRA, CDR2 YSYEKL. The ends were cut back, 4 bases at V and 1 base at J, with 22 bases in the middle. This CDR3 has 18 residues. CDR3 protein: CASSPSTSGGRNNYGYTF. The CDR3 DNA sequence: TGCGCCAGCAGCCCATCTACTTCGGGGGGGAGAAATAACTATGGCTACACCTTC.

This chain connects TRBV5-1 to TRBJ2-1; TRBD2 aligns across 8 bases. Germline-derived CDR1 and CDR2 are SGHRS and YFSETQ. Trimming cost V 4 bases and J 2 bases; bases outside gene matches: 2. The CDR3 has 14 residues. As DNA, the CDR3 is TGCGCCAGCAGCCCGGGGGGGACCTACAATGAGCAGTTCTTC. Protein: CASSPGGTYNEQFF.

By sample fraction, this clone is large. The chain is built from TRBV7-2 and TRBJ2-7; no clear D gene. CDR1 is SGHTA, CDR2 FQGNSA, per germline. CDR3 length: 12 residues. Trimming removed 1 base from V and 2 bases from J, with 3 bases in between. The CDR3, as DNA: TGTGCCAGCAGCTTAGGGGCCTACGAGCAGTACTTC. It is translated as CASSLGAYEQYF. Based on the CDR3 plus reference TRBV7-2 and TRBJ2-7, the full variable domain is GAGVSQSPSNKVTEKGKDVELRCDPISGHTALYWYRQSLGQGLEFLIYFQGNSAPDKSGLPSDRFSAERTGGSVSTLTIQRTQQEDSAVYLCASSLGAYEQYFGPGTRLTVT.

The CDR3, as DNA: TGTGCCAGCAGAAACCCAGGCTCCGAGCAGTACTTC. Amino acids: CASRNPGSEQYF. The rearrangement uses TRBV5-5 and TRBJ2-7; D gene uncertain. The V and J ends lost 5 bases and 6 bases respectively, with 12 bases between them. Per germline, CDR1 SGHKS and CDR2 YYEKEE (reference sequence). This CDR3 has 12 amino acids.

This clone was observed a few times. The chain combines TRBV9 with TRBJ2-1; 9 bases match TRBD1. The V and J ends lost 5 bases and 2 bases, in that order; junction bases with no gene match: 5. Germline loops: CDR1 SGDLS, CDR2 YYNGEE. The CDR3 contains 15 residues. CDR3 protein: CASSSTGGAYNEQFF. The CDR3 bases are TGTGCCAGCAGTTCTACAGGGGGCGCCTACAATGAGCAGTTCTTC.

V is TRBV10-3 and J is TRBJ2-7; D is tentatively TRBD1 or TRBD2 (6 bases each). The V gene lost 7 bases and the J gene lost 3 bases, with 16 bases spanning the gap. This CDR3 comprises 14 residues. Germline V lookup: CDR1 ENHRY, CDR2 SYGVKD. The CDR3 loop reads CAITNTGGFYEQYF. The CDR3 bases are TGTGCCATCACTAACACCGGGGGCTTCTACGAGCAGTACTTC.

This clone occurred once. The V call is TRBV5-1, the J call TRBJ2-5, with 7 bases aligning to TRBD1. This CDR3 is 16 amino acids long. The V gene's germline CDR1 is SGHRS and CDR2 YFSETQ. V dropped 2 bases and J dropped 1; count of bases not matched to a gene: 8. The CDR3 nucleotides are TGCGCCAGCAGCTTTACCGGGACAGCTACCCAAGAGACCCAGTACTTC. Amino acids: CASSFTGTATQETQYF.

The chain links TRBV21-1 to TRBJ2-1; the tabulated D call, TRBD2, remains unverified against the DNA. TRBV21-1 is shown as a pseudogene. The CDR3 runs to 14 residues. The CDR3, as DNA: TGTGCCAGCAGGCCCCGGGAGCAGTGGAATGAGCAGTTCTTC. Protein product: CASRPREQWNEQFF.

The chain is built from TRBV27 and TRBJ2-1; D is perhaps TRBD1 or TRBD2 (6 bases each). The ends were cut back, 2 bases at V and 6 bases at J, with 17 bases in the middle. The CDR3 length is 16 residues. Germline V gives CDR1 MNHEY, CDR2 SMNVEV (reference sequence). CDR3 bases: TGTGCCAGCAGTTTAGACGGGAACAGGGAGGTCAATGAGCAGTTCTTC. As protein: CASSLDGNREVNEQFF.

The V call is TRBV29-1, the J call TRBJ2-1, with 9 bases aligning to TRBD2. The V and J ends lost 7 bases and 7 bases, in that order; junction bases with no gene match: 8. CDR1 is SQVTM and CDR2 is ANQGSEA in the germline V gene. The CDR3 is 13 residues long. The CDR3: CSGRGGGRNEQFF. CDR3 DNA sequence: TGCAGCGGACGCGGGGGGGGGAGGAATGAGCAGTTCTTC.

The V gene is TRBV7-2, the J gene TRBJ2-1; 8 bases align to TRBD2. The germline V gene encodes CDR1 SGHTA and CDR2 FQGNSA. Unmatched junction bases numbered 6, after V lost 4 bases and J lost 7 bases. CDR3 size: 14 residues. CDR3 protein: CASSSGSSGNEQFF. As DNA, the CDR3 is TGTGCCAGCAGCTCAGGGTCTAGCGGGAATGAGCAGTTCTTC.

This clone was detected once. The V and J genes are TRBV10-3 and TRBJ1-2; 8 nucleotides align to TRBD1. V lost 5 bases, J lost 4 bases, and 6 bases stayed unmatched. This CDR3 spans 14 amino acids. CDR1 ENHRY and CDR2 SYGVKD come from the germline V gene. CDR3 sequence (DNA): TGTGCCATCAGTTCGGGACAGGCCTTCTATGGCTACACCTTC. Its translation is CAISSGQAFYGYTF.

CDR3 sequence: CASSLVSGYTF. CDR3 nucleotide sequence: TGTGCCAGCAGCTTAGTTTCTGGCTACACCTTC. The chain links TRBV7-2 to TRBJ1-2; D remains unclear. Germline lookup yields CDR1 SGHTA and CDR2 FQGNSA. The CDR3 loop spans 11 amino acids. V lost 1 base to trimming and J lost 7 bases, with 4 bases between them.

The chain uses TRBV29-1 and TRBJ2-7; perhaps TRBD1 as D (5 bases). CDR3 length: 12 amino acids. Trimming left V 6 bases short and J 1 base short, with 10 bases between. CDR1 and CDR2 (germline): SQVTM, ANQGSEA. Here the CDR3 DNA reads TGCAGCGTCGAGACAGATTCCTACGAGCAGTACTTC. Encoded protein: CSVETDSYEQYF.

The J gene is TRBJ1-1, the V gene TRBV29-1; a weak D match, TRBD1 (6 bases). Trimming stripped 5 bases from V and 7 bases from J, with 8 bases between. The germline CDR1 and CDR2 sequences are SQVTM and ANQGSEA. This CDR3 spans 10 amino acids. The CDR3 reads CSVPDSEAFF. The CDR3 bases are TGCAGCGTTCCGGACAGTGAAGCTTTCTTT.

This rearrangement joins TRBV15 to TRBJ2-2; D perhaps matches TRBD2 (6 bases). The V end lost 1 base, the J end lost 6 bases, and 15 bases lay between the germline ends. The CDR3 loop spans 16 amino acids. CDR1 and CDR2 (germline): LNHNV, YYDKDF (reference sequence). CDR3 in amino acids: CATSRAGPGSAGELFF. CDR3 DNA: TGTGCCACCAGCAGAGCCGGGCCCGGGAGTGCCGGGGAGCTGTTTTTT.

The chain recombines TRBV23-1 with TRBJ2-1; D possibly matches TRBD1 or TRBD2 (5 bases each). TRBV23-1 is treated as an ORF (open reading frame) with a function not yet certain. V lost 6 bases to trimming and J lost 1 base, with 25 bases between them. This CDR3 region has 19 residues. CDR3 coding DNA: TGCGCCAGCAGACCCCACGTCGGGGCTGAATGGAGGTCCTACAATGAGCAGTTCTTC. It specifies CASRPHVGAEWRSYNEQFF.

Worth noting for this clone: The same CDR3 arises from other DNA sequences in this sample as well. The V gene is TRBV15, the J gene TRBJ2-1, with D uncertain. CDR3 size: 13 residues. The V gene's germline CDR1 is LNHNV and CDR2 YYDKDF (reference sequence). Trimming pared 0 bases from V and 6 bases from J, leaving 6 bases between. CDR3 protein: CATSRDTGNEQFF. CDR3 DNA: TGTGCCACCAGCAGAGACACCGGCAATGAGCAGTTCTTC.

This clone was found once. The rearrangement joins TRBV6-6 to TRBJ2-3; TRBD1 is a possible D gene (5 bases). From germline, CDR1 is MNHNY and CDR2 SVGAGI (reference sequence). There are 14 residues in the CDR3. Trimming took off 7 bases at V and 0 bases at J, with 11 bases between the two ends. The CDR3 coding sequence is TGTGCCAGCAAGCAGGGAACTAGCACAGATACGCAGTATTTT. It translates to CASKQGTSTDTQYF.

Here the CDR3 DNA reads TGCGCCAGCAGAACTAGCGGGGGAATGAACACCGGGGAGCTGTTTTTT. Translation: CASRTSGGMNTGELFF. This chain uses TRBV5-1 with TRBJ2-2; TRBD2 matches at 11 bases. Germline V gene sequence: CDR1 SGHRS, CDR2 YFSETQ. V trimming: 5 bases; J trimming: 1 base; junction bases outside the gene matches: 4. The CDR3 sequence is 16 residues long.

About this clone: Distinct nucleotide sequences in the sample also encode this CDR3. CDR3 loop: CASSQGAGNQPQHF. The CDR3 DNA reads TGCGCCAGCAGCCAAGGGGCCGGTAATCAGCCCCAGCATTTT. The chain couples TRBV4-1 to TRBJ1-5; D is uncertain. Germline V gene sequence: CDR1 MGHRA, CDR2 YSYEKL. V lost 1 base to trimming and J lost 4 bases, with 8 bases between them. CDR3 size: 14 residues.

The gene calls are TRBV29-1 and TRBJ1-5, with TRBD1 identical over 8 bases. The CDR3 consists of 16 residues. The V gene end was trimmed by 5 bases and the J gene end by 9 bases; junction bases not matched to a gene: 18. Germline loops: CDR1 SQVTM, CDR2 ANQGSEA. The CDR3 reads CSVRLPGTGGGGPQHF. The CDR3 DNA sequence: TGCAGCGTTCGCCTCCCCGGGACAGGCGGAGGTGGGCCCCAGCATTTT.

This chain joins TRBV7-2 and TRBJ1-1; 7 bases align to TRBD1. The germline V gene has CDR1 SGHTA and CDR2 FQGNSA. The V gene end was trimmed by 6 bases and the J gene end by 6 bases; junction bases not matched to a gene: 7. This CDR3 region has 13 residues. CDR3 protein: CASRPPGQPEAFF. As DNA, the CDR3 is TGTGCCAGCAGACCCCCGGGACAGCCTGAAGCTTTCTTT.